This is a list of T cell receptor beta chains from one sample in a study of beta chain features in type 1 diabetes. The data were produced by immunoSEQ multiplex PCR, yet TCRdb's version contains in-frame clones alone and is incomplete. The top ten hold around 0.039% of the sample, which has about 410,000 clones, over 11% seen once. Sequencing input: naive CD4+ T cells from blood. Every receptor here comes from a man aged 25-45 years in good health. Each CDR3 is given with its conserved first and last residue. The order of the fields is J gene, D gene, V gene, clone size, CDR3 protein, CDR3 DNA. The D gene is left open where the match is weak. Some rows have no size entry. The others give once, few or many, or a class for an expanded clone.

>TRBJ2-5|TRBD2|TRBV30|many
CAWSAPGGLQETQYF
TGTGCCTGGAGTGCCCCGGGGGGACTCCAAGAGACCCAGTACTTC
>TRBJ1-4|TRBD1|TRBV30|few
CAWSPGGAIEKLFF
TGTGCCTGGAGTCCAGGGGGCGCGATTGAAAAACTGTTTTTT
>TRBJ2-3|-|TRBV5-4|-
CASSLVGTDTQYF
TGTGCCAGCAGCTTGGTTGGCACAGATACGCAGTATTTT
>TRBJ2-3|-|TRBV29-1|-
CSVAPGAPSTDTQYF
TGCAGCGTTGCCCCTGGGGCGCCAAGCACAGATACGCAGTATTTT
>TRBJ1-2|-|TRBV11-2|few
CASSLDSGYSYGYTF
TGTGCCAGCAGCTTGGACTCGGGTTATTCCTATGGCTACACCTTC
>TRBJ2-3|-|TRBV6-5|-
CASKYTRTGTDTQYF
TGTGCCAGCAAGTATACAAGGACAGGCACAGATACGCAGTATTTT
>TRBJ2-1|TRBD2|TRBV29-1|-
CSARQGWSRTSGRGEQFF
TGCAGCGCAAGACAGGGGTGGAGTCGGACTAGCGGGAGAGGTGAGCAGTTCTTC
>TRBJ2-2|-|TRBV30|many
CAWSRPPAGELFF
TGTGCCTGGAGTAGACCTCCGGCCGGGGAGCTGTTTTTT
>TRBJ1-1|-|TRBV30|-
CACSNTEAFF
TGTGCCTGCTCGAACACTGAAGCTTTCTTT
>TRBJ2-3|TRBD2|TRBV9|once
CASSAHHGGGDTQYF
TGTGCCAGCAGCGCCCACCATGGGGGGGGAGATACGCAGTATTTT
>TRBJ1-2|-|TRBV25-1|few
CASSELSGSGGYTF
TGTGCCAGCAGTGAATTATCGGGGTCCGGTGGCTACACCTTC
>TRBJ2-1|-|TRBV18|few
CASSSGLNNEQFF
TGTGCCAGCTCTTCCGGGCTTAACAATGAGCAGTTCTTC
>TRBJ2-2|-|TRBV4-3|few
CASSGPPSSPSGELFF
TGCGCCAGCAGCGGCCCCCCGTCTAGCCCCTCCGGGGAGCTGTTTTTT
>TRBJ2-1|TRBD2|TRBV6-6|few
CASSLSGRDEQFF
TGTGCCAGCAGCCTTAGCGGGAGAGATGAGCAGTTCTTC
>TRBJ1-6|-|TRBV4-3|-
CASSQEGFSPLHF
TGCGCCAGCAGCCAAGAAGGGTTTTCACCCCTCCACTTT
>TRBJ2-5|-|TRBV7-2|few
CASSLGGGRETQYF
TGTGCCAGCAGCCTAGGAGGGGGCAGGGAGACCCAGTACTTC
>TRBJ1-4|-|TRBV18|-
CASSPPTGESELFF
TGTGCCAGCTCACCACCAACAGGAGAGAGCGAACTGTTTTTT
>TRBJ2-2|-|TRBV7-8|-
CASSSMSSLAGELFF
TGTGCCAGCAGCTCTATGTCTAGTTTGGCCGGGGAGCTGTTTTTT
>TRBJ1-5|TRBD1|TRBV29-1|few
CSVAVTGGSNQPQHF
TGCAGCGTTGCCGTGACAGGGGGTAGCAATCAGCCCCAGCATTTT
>TRBJ1-4|-|TRBV7-2|few
CASSLGGGEKLFF
TGTGCCAGCAGCTTAGGTGGCGGTGAAAAACTGTTTTTT
>TRBJ1-1|-|TRBV29-1|few
CSVEWGVGTEAFF
TGCAGCGTTGAATGGGGGGTTGGCACTGAAGCTTTCTTT
>TRBJ2-2|TRBD1|TRBV25-1|few
CASRDRAAGELFF
TGTGCCAGCAGAGACAGGGCGGCCGGGGAGCTGTTTTTT
>TRBJ2-1|-|TRBV7-3|-
CASSLDGGRLNEQFF
TGTGCCAGCAGCTTAGACGGAGGGAGATTAAATGAGCAGTTCTTC
>TRBJ1-1|-|TRBV9|few
CAGAKAFF
TGTGCCGGAGCAAAAGCTTTCTTT
>TRBJ2-5|TRBD2|TRBV5-4|-
CASSLNSGGSETQYF
TGTGCCAGCAGCTTGAATAGCGGGGGATCGGAGACCCAGTACTTC
>TRBJ2-1|TRBD1|TRBV5-1|-
CASSFPTSGQTNEQFF
TGCGCCAGCAGCTTTCCCACTTCGGGACAGACCAATGAGCAGTTCTTC
>TRBJ2-1|TRBD2|TRBV7-9|-
CASSQRLAEPNEQFF
TGTGCCAGCAGCCAAAGACTAGCGGAACCCAATGAGCAGTTCTTC
>TRBJ2-1|-|TRBV9|few
CASSVEIGIVDEQFF
TGTGCCAGCAGCGTAGAAATCGGGATCGTGGATGAGCAGTTCTTC
>TRBJ1-1|-|TRBV18|few
CASSPPPQGLLNTEAFF
TGTGCCAGCTCACCACCCCCGCAGGGGCTACTGAACACTGAAGCTTTCTTT
>TRBJ2-1|TRBD2|TRBV9|few
CASSLAGEVGNEQFF
TGTGCCAGCAGCCTAGCGGGGGAGGTGGGCAATGAGCAGTTCTTC
>TRBJ2-7|TRBD1|TRBV5-4|-
CASRSDRASYEQYF
TGTGCCAGCAGAAGCGACAGGGCCTCCTACGAGCAGTACTTC
>TRBJ2-5|-|TRBV2|-
CASMAEETQYF
TGTGCCAGCATGGCAGAAGAGACCCAGTACTTC
>TRBJ2-3|-|TRBV7-2|few
CASSLGADTQYF
TGTGCCAGCAGCTTAGGGGCAGATACGCAGTATTTT
>TRBJ1-3|-|TRBV4-1|-
CASSQEGGRPSGNTIYF
TGCGCCAGCAGCCAAGAGGGGGGACGGCCCTCTGGAAACACCATATATTTT
>TRBJ2-1|-|TRBV11-3|-
CASSQEAEQFF
TGTGCCAGCAGCCAAGAGGCTGAGCAGTTCTTC
>TRBJ2-3|TRBD2|TRBV4-1|-
CASSQRIAGERGTDTQYF
TGCGCCAGCAGCCAAAGAATAGCGGGAGAGCGGGGCACAGATACGCAGTATTTT
>TRBJ2-1|-|TRBV19|-
CASSISGIENNEQFF
TGTGCCAGTAGTATCTCTGGGATAGAGAACAATGAGCAGTTCTTC
>TRBJ2-3|-|TRBV15|-
CATSRDGGVSGTQYF
TGTGCCACCAGCAGAGATGGCGGGGTTTCGGGTACGCAGTATTTT
>TRBJ2-1|TRBD2|TRBV10-3|-
CAISATSGRDEQFF
TGTGCCATCAGTGCGACTAGCGGGCGCGATGAGCAGTTCTTC
>TRBJ2-7|-|TRBV28|few
CASSLGSSYEQYF
TGTGCCAGCAGTTTAGGCAGTTCCTACGAGCAGTACTTC
>TRBJ2-7|TRBD1|TRBV7-2|few
CASSSRTGGSYEQYF
TGTGCCAGCAGCTCCCGGACAGGGGGCTCCTACGAGCAGTACTTC
>TRBJ1-2|-|TRBV25-1|-
CASSDLPPGDGYTF
TGTGCCAGCAGTGACCTCCCCCCAGGGGATGGCTACACCTTC
>TRBJ1-1|-|TRBV11-2|-
CASSLGQLNTEAFF
TGTGCCAGCAGCTTAGGACAGTTGAACACTGAAGCTTTCTTT
>TRBJ2-5|-|TRBV30|-
CAWSDQGPGGTQYF
TGTGCCTGGTCAGACCAGGGGCCGGGGGGGACCCAGTACTTC
>TRBJ1-1|TRBD1|TRBV29-1|-
CSTSGGAGTEAFF
TGCTCTACCTCAGGGGGAGCGGGGACTGAAGCTTTCTTT
>TRBJ2-1|-|TRBV7-3|-
CASSLDGRYNEQFF
TGTGCCAGCAGCTTAGATGGCAGATACAATGAGCAGTTCTTC
>TRBJ1-5|-|TRBV25-1|-
CASSSRENQPQHF
TGTGCCAGCTCCTCGCGGGAAAATCAGCCCCAGCATTTT
>TRBJ1-1|TRBD1|TRBV15|-
CATSRDPRTGANTEAFF
TGTGCCACCAGCAGAGACCCCCGGACAGGGGCGAACACTGAAGCTTTCTTT
>TRBJ2-5|-|TRBV30|few
CAWSSVGLGETQYF
TGTGCCTGGAGTTCGGTAGGGCTTGGGGAGACCCAGTACTTC